This T cell receptor (beta chain) was recovered during a study of blood T cell repertoires in COVID-19. Study overall: From the United States, Italy and Spain came samples of acute and convalescent COVID-19. Nucleic acid was either cDNA or gDNA, and it came from T cells, B-cell-depleted T cells, or PBMCs.

Living in roughly 25 US areas, the participants were between roughly 18 and 95 years of age. Self-reported history from a screening survey and questionnaire set each donor's cohort. Germline V gene lookup returns CDR1 MDHEN and CDR2 SYDVKM. V lost 2 bases, J lost 1 base, and 14 bases lay in between. The CDR3 consists of 16 residues. Using immunoSEQ multiplex PCR, the repertoire was profiled, and TCRdb retains in-frame clones only, with some absent. The sample includes roughly 200,000 clones, roughly 90% of them seen just once. The sequencing sample was made of PBMCs or T cells enriched from blood (not recorded which). The V call is TRBV28, the J call TRBJ1-1; D unclear. This clonotype originated in a man aged 18 to 35 with acute COVID-19. CDR3 region: CASSLVGVFRNTEAFF. DNA for the CDR3: TGTGCCAGCAGTTTAGTCGGGGTTTTTCGGAACACTGAAGCTTTCTTT.